This TCR beta chain was identified during a study of OX40 agonist ivuxolimab in advanced cancers. Overall study context: In this cohort, patients received ivuxolimab, an agonistic anti-OX40 (CD134) antibody. Patients received ivuxolimab, an intravenous treatment, every 2 weeks at 0.01 to 10 mg/kg. The group had a mean age of around 60 years, ranged from about 20 to 79, and was 80% to 85% male. Regarding the study as a whole: Both blood CD4+ and CD8+ T cells showed clonal growth by week 6 at 0.1 to 3.0 mg/kg.

The assay was immunoSEQ multiplex PCR, and TCRdb's table has in-frame clones only and misses some. This sample yields approximately 70,000 clones, of which around 90% are seen a single time; roughly 0.44% belongs to the top ten. Points on this clone: Its antigen is unknown.

The V gene end was trimmed by 5 bases and the J gene end by 5 bases; junction bases not matched to a gene: 5. CDR1 and CDR2 from the germline V gene are MNHEY and SMNVEV (reference sequence). The CDR3 spans 14 residues. The specimen was CD4+ or CD8+ T cells sorted from blood, collected in a trial of the OX40 agonist ivuxolimab. This clonotype was sampled from an adult with an advanced solid tumor such as melanoma, head and neck, liver or kidney cancer. This chain links TRBV27 with TRBJ2-2, with 7 positions matching TRBD2. CDR3 bases: TGTGCCAGCAGTCGCGGGAGAGCGACCGGGGAGCTGTTTTTT. Translated, it gives CASSRGRATGELFF.